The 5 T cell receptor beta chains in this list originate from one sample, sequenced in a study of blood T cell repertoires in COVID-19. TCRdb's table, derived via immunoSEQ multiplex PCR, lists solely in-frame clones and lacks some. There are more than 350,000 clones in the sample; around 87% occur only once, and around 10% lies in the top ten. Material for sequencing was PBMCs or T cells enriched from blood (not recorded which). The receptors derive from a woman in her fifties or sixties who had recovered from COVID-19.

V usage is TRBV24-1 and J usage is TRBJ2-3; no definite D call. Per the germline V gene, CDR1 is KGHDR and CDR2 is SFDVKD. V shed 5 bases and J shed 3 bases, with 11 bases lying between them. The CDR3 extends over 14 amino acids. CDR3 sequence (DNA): TGTGCCACCAGTGTATCGGTTTCTACAGATACGCAGTATTTT. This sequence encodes CATSVSVSTDTQYF.

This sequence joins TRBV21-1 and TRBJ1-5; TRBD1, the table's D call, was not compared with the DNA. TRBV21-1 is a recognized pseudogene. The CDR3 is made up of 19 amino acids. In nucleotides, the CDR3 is TGTGCCAGCAGCATTCGGGACAGGGGCGATAGTTATCCCAATCAGCCCCAGCATTTT. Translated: CASSIRDRGDSYPNQPQHF.

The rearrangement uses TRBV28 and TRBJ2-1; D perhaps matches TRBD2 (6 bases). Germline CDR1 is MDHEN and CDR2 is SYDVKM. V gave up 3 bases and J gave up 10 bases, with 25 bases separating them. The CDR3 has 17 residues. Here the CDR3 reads CASSFPPGIGRGNEQFF. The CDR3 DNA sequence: TGTGCCAGCAGTTTCCCCCCGGGCATAGGTCGGGGGAACGAGCAGTTCTTC.

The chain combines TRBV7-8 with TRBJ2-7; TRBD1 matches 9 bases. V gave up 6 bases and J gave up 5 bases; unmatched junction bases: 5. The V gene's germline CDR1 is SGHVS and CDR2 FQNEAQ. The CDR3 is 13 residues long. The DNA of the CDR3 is TGTGCCAGCAGACCGGGACAGGGACACGAGCAGTACTTC. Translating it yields CASRPGQGHEQYF. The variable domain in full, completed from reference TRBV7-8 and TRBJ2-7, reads GAGVSQSPRYKVAKRGQDVALRCDPISGHVSLFWYQQALGQGPEFLTYFQNEAQLDKSGLPSDRFFAERPEGSVSTLKIQRTQQEDSAVYLCASRPGQGHEQYFGPGTRLTVT.

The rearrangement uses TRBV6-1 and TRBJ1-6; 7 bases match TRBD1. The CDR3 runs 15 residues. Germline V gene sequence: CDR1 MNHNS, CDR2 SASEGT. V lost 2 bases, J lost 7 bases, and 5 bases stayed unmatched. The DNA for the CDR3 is TGTGCCAGCAGTGAACCGGGACAGTACAATTCACCCCTCCACTTT. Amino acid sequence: CASSEPGQYNSPLHF.